What follows describes a single T cell receptor (beta chain). Its antigen is not identified. The isolated RNA, all of it, was reverse transcribed, so expressed TCRB transcripts were what got sequenced. Measured with immunoSEQ multiplex PCR; TCRdb has only the in-frame clones, and not every one. The table lists fewer than 400,000 clones, roughly 8.8% of them singletons, with around 1% in the top ten. CD4+ naive, central memory, regulatory and stem cell-like memory subsets were isolated by sorting on CD45RO/CCR7/CD25/CD127/CD95/CD27. CDR1 and CDR2 (germline): LNHDA, SQIVND (reference sequence). Trimming cost V 9 bases and J 8 bases; bases outside gene matches: 13. This CDR3 region has 14 residues. This sample stems from a study of beta chain features in type 1 diabetes. Study observations and caveats: Shortening that was moderate but significant affected the TCRB CDR3s of Type 1 diabetes patients in all four CD4+ subsets.

Sequenced input: central memory CD4+ T cells from blood. This sequence originates from a man aged 30 to 39 with type 1 diabetes. The genes are TRBV19 and TRBJ2-1; 7 bases match TRBD1. In DNA, the CDR3 is TGTGCCAGCCAAAAGGGGACAGCTACACATGAGCAGTTCTTC. Its protein product is CASQKGTATHEQFF. Variable domain in full (rest from reference TRBV19 and TRBJ2-1): DGGITQSPKYLFRKEGQNVTLSCEQNLNHDAMYWYRQDPGQGLRLIYYSQIVNDFQKGDIAEGYSVSREKKESFPLTVTSAQKNPTAFYLCASQKGTATHEQFFGPGTRLTVL.